This T cell receptor beta chain emerged from a study of STAT3 mutations in large granular lymphocyte leukemia (dated by TCRdb to the late 2010s). Regarding the study in general: Canonical activating STAT3 mutations were detected in roughly half of the longitudinally sequenced T-LGLL patients. Over half of the T-LGLL patients were given one or more immunosuppressive therapy regimens, and around 40% of those treated had a hematologic response. Serial deep sequencing of TCRbeta CDR3 and STAT3 was performed in patients with T-cell large granular lymphocyte leukemia to reconstruct clonal hierarchy and dynamics. Eighteen representative T-LGLL cases were selected from an initial cohort of 200 to 250 LGL patients for longitudinal TCRbeta and STAT3 sequencing. As controls, the study also included longitudinal sequencing of a couple of patients with natural killer LGL leukemia. Patients were sequenced at 4 time points on average, with the number of samplings per patient ranging from 2 to 8. Overall results and qualifications from the work: In 6 of 18 patients, TCR clonotype switching occurred after therapy, and every newly emerging clone was STAT3 wild type. Variable intervals between samplings and differing treatment regimens complicated linking therapy response to changes in TCR clonal burden. In several patients, dominant TCR clone burden exceeded STAT3 mutant burden, suggesting STAT3 mutation arose secondarily within a pre-expanded clone. At least one immunodominant TCRbeta clonotype was identified in every T-LGLL patient, and multiple immunodominant subclonotypes were identified in about half of the T-LGLL patients. Because no samples were available when a clone first appeared, clonal expansion was inferred from samplings taken at other points. Since codominant clonotypes persisted in some patients, a small but highly pathogenic clone may have gone undetected.

From cysteine to phenylalanine, the CDR3 is 14 amino acids long. Only the CDR3 DNA stays, 42 bases, in frame from base 1. Taken from the germline V gene (reference sequence), the CDR1 and CDR2 loops are SGHNT and YYREEE. Ends trimmed: V by 2 bases, J by 8 bases; bases unmatched to a gene: 7. As concerns this clone: Its cognate antigen has yet to be identified. Within one base of it there is no much larger clone, and no base qualities were kept.

The same DNA, extracted from blood mononuclear cells, served for both TCR sequencing and STAT3 sequencing. TCRbeta libraries were sequenced on an Illumina MiSeq, averaging about 40,773 productive templates per sample. TCRbeta CDR3 libraries were generated with the immunoSEQ assay using multiplex PCR amplification. The original pipeline was this. Repertoire diversity was computed as previously defined, with values near 0 indicating extremely monoclonal samples. TCRdb stores this immuneACCESS table with in-frame sequences only. Part of the clones is absent; in the studies checked, under half of the shortfall reflects unresolved V genes, and no reason is known for the rest. V, J and clone size reflect that table, while D and trimming were determined from the DNA. A total of some 10,000 clones appear in this sample, 85% to 90% of them only once. The ten biggest clones cover roughly 37% of the sample.

What was sequenced was peripheral blood mononuclear cells. This TCR was recovered from a man between 60 and 70 years old with T-cell large granular lymphocyte leukemia. Some clones in this sample may be carry-over from other donors' samples. The age is the age at diagnosis. The chain joins TRBV5-4 to TRBJ2-3; 8 nucleotides in the junction match TRBD2. The CDR3 has the sequence CASSFISGSSTQYF. The sequenced DNA: TGTGCCAGCAGCTTTATAAGCGGGAGTTCTACGCAGTATTTT.